The 18 T cell receptor beta chains in this list originate from one sample, sequenced in a study of cytomegalovirus exposure and HLA in healthy donors. The PCR employed 60 Vbeta primers together with 13 Jbeta primers. Profiling relied on immunoSEQ multiplex PCR, and the TCRdb table lists in-frame clones only, not all of them. Here the sample table reports roughly 72,000 clones. The sample taken for sequencing was PBMCs. All receptors derive from a man aged 18-30 years in good health and CMV-seropositive.

This sequence joins TRBV5-1 and TRBJ2-5, with 10 bases identical to TRBD1. The CDR3 runs 18 residues. V was pared by 0 bases and J by 2 bases, with 10 bases of the junction left unmatched. Per the germline V gene, CDR1 is SGHRS and CDR2 is YFSETQ. The DNA for the CDR3 is TGCGCCAGCAGCTTGGGAGGGGCCGGGACAGGGGAGCAAGAGACCCAGTACTTC. It is translated as CASSLGGAGTGEQETQYF.

This sequence joins TRBV25-1 and TRBJ1-1; 7 positions agree with TRBD1. Per germline, CDR1 MGHDK and CDR2 SYGVNS. Trimming at V came to 3 bases and at J to 1 base, leaving 5 bases not matched to a gene. CDR3 length: 15 amino acids. The CDR3 bases are TGTGCCAGCAGTGACGGGGACAGCTGGAACACTGAAGCTTTCTTT. As protein: CASSDGDSWNTEAFF.

J is TRBJ1-2 and V is TRBV30; 8 bases agree with TRBD1. This CDR3 spans 13 amino acids. V lost 4 bases, J lost 8 bases, and 9 bases stayed unmatched. Germline CDR1 is GTSNPN and CDR2 is SVGIG (reference sequence). For the CDR3, the DNA is TGTGCCTGGACTCTCGGGACAGGTCTCGGCTACACCTTC. This encodes CAWTLGTGLGYTF. Full variable domain (remainder filled in from reference TRBV30 and TRBJ1-2): SQTIHQWPATLVQPVGSPLSLECTVEGTSNPNLYWYRQAAGRGLQLLFYSVGIGQISSEVPQNLSASRPQDRQFILSSKKLLLSDSGFYLCAWTLGTGLGYTFGSGTRLTVV.

Details on this clone: This sample also contains other DNA sequences that code for the same CDR3. The chain employs TRBV28 and TRBJ2-1; tentative D call: TRBD2 (6 bases). The germline V gene has CDR1 MDHEN and CDR2 SYDVKM. This CDR3 spans 17 amino acids. The ends were cut back, 7 bases at V and 5 bases at J, with 24 bases in the middle. CDR3 bases: TGTGCCAGCAAGCGCTCGGGGGTAAGGCGAGTTAACAATGAGCAGTTCTTC. Amino acid sequence: CASKRSGVRRVNNEQFF.

V is TRBV4-1 and J is TRBJ2-5; TRBD2 aligns across 8 bases. Germline values: CDR1 MGHRA, CDR2 YSYEKL. This CDR3 comprises 16 residues. Unmatched junction bases numbered 6, after V lost 3 bases and J lost 0 bases. CDR3 residues: CASSQPLAGYQETQYF. The DNA of the CDR3 is TGCGCCAGCAGCCAGCCTCTAGCGGGCTACCAAGAGACCCAGTACTTC.

Here the CDR3 reads CASSPGGAAYEQYF. The CDR3 DNA follows: TGTGCCAGCAGCCCCGGGGGGGCCGCCTACGAGCAGTACTTC. V and J are TRBV7-6 and TRBJ2-7; TRBD2 matches 8 bases. The germline gives CDR1 SGHVS, CDR2 FNYEAQ. V lost 5 bases to trimming and J lost 2 bases; unmatched junction nucleotides: 5. The CDR3 is 14 residues long.

This chain uses TRBV11-2 with TRBJ1-1, with a tentative D call TRBD1 (5 bases). Per the germline V gene, CDR1 is SGHAT and CDR2 is FQNNGV. The CDR3 has 16 residues. V was trimmed by 0 bases and J by 5 bases, leaving 16 bases between them. CDR3 DNA sequence: TGTGCCAGCAGCTTAGAAGTCGGGGGGTCCGGTACTGAAGCTTTCTTT. Its translation is CASSLEVGGSGTEAFF.

The chain couples TRBV6-6 to TRBJ2-5; 8 bases are shared with TRBD1. The CDR3 runs to 13 residues. Germline CDR1 MNHNY, CDR2 SVGAGI (reference sequence). The V and J ends lost 7 bases and 2 bases, in that order; junction bases with no gene match: 3. The CDR3 spells CASTRGRQETQYF. Here the CDR3 DNA reads TGTGCCAGCACCAGGGGGCGGCAAGAGACCCAGTACTTC.

This chain uses TRBV11-3 with TRBJ2-3; 7 nucleotides match TRBD2. The V and J ends lost 3 bases and 14 bases, in that order; junction bases with no gene match: 8. Germline-derived CDR1 and CDR2 are SGHNT and YENEEA. The CDR3 length is 12 residues. The CDR3 loop is CASSLGLNPPYF. The CDR3 nucleotides are TGTGCCAGCAGCTTGGGACTAAACCCTCCGTATTTT.

Comment on this clone: The junction does not match germline at one end; this may be a read error. This chain connects TRBV7-9 to TRBJ1-4; 7 bases fit TRBD1. Germline V gene data show CDR1 as SEHNR and CDR2 as FQNEAQ (reference sequence). The CDR3 is 15 residues long. The CDR3 loop reads CASKKQGGSNEKLFF. Written as DNA, the CDR3 is TGTGCCAGCAAAAAACAAGGGGGCTCTAATGAGAAACTGTTTTTT.

CDR3 coding DNA: TGTGCCAGCAGCCAGGTAGCGGGGGCTGACACAGATACGCAGTATTTT. Translating gives CASSQVAGADTDTQYF. The chain couples TRBV4-2 to TRBJ2-3; 9 bases map to TRBD2. The germline V gene has CDR1 LGHNA and CDR2 YNFKEQ. V lost 3 bases to trimming and J lost 2 bases; unmatched junction nucleotides: 6. The CDR3 has 16 residues.

V gene TRBV19 combines with J gene TRBJ1-6, with 7 nucleotides matching TRBD1. The CDR3 consists of 16 residues. The V and J ends lost 4 bases and 9 bases, in that order; junction bases with no gene match: 12. Germline V gene data show CDR1 as LNHDA and CDR2 as SQIVND (reference sequence). This chain's CDR3 is CASSTHQTGSGSPLHF. For the CDR3, the DNA is TGTGCCAGTAGTACCCATCAGACAGGGAGTGGTTCACCCCTCCACTTT.

A word on this clone: Other DNA sequences in this sample translate to the same CDR3. The V and J genes are TRBV6-1 and TRBJ1-5; the D is unclear. CDR1 and CDR2 (germline): MNHNS, SASEGT. V was trimmed by 7 bases and J by 3 bases, leaving 10 bases between them. The CDR3 is made up of 13 amino acids. The DNA for the CDR3 is TGTGCCAGCACTGGGCAGGTCAATCAGCCCCAGCATTTT. It translates to CASTGQVNQPQHF.

V usage is TRBV27 and J usage is TRBJ1-5; possible D gene TRBD1, 5 bases. The V end was cut by 7 bases, the J end by 2 bases, with 18 bases between. The CDR3 has 16 amino acids. Germline values: CDR1 MNHEY, CDR2 SMNVEV (reference sequence). The CDR3 is CASKPGLAGRNQPQHF. The CDR3 DNA reads as TGTGCCAGCAAACCAGGTTTGGCAGGGCGCAATCAGCCCCAGCATTTT.

V is TRBV28 and J is TRBJ1-5; D is uncertain. Germline-derived CDR1 and CDR2 are MDHEN and SYDVKM. The CDR3 is 14 amino acids. The germline V and J ends were trimmed by 3 bases and 7 bases, with 13 bases remaining between them. The CDR3 DNA sequence: TGTGCCAGCAGTTTCCGGGCCGCGGGGCAGCCCCAGCATTTT. This gives the protein CASSFRAAGQPQHF. Variable domain in full (rest from reference TRBV28 and TRBJ1-5): DVKVTQSSRYLVKRTGEKVFLECVQDMDHENMFWYRQDPGLGLRLIYFSYDVKMKEKGDIPEGYSVSREKKERFSLILESASTNQTSMYLCASSFRAAGQPQHFGDGTRLSIL.

This chain connects TRBV7-9 to TRBJ1-5; D gene uncertain. V shed 3 bases and J shed 5 bases, with 8 bases lying between them. Germline CDR1 is SEHNR and CDR2 is FQNEAQ (reference sequence). The CDR3 sequence is 13 residues long. CDR3 nucleotides: TGTGCCAGCAGCTTCCTAATCGATCAGCCCCAGCATTTT. Its translation is CASSFLIDQPQHF.

The genes are TRBV2 and TRBJ1-3; D not resolved. Germline CDR1 SNHLY, CDR2 FYNNEI. The CDR3 is 14 amino acids. Trimming took 6 bases from V and 0 from J, leaving 9 bases between them. CDR3 sequence: CASRTDSSGNTIYF. For the CDR3, the DNA is TGTGCCAGCAGAACAGATTCCTCTGGAAACACCATATATTTT.

This chain's CDR3 is CASSALISSYNEQFF. CDR3 coding DNA: TGTGCCAGCAGTGCTCTTATTAGCTCCTACAATGAGCAGTTCTTC. The rearrangement uses TRBV6-1 and TRBJ2-1; unclear D gene. The V end was cut by 4 bases, the J end by 0 bases, with 10 bases between. The CDR3 extends over 15 amino acids. CDR1 and CDR2 (germline): MNHNS, SASEGT.